The present T cell receptor beta chain was sequenced within a study of T cell repertoires in cytomegalovirus infection (dated by TCRdb to between 2017 and 2020). For the study in its entirety: Recently identified HLA-C-restricted CMV epitopes, whose presentation resists viral immunomodulation, were targeted by peptide stimulations together with well-studied HLA-B-restricted epitopes. Donor HLA type was relevant to the analysis, as public TCR beta signatures indicated carriage of CMV infection together with the matching HLA type. General conclusions and limits of the study: Carriers of CMV infection plus the relevant HLA type were discriminated by the cumulative frequency of public TCR beta family members in the study cohort and in an independent roughly 320-donor cohort. The ex vivo response was dominated by HLA-C-restricted CMV-specific TCR beta clonotypes, which also provided the single most frequent clonotype in two of eight donors.

Instrument used: Illumina HiSeq 1500. Starting from the raw public reads, TCRdb applied fastp trimming at Q25, assembled clones with MiXCR and retained in-frame beta chains. When rows share a CDR3 protein, they turn into one entry using the most common DNA and genes. For this sample there are 570,000 or so distinct CDR3 sequences; under 45% appear just once. The ten top clones hold 48% of the sample. V loses 5 bases of germline sequence and J loses 5 bases, and the interval between the two ends is 13 bases. The germline V gene sets CDR1 to SGHVT and CDR2 to SQSDAQ. The CDR3 has 13 amino acids, counting the end cysteine and phenylalanine. The only DNA kept is the CDR3, 39 bases in frame from the first base. The treatment or condition label of this sample denotes: in vitro stimulation with specific CMV peptide epitopes to enrich CMV-specific T cells. Comments on this clonotype: Its antigen specificity is not known. No much larger clone is present one base from it, and per-base qualities are unavailable.

The clonotype was recovered from a human donor in good health (CMV status not recorded). Some clones in this sample may be carry-over from other donors' samples. The sequence links TRBV7-4 to TRBJ2-7, with the D segment identity uncertain. The sequencing here drew on cultured PBMCs, taken from culture after CMV antigen stimulation. The CDR3 corresponds to CASSIGRPHEQYF. In nucleotide form, the sequence is TGTGCCAGCAGCATAGGCCGGCCCCACGAGCAGTACTTC.